A single sample is the source of the 16 T cell receptor beta chains below, sequenced in a study of identical twins' blood T cells. TCRdb itself ran the 5' RACE reads through MiXCR, one entry per CDR3 protein. The sample includes 300,000 to 450,000 distinct CDR3 sequences, approximately 30% of them seen just once. The sample taken for sequencing was PBMCs. The source of these receptors is a woman aged 18-49 years in good health.

Comment on this clonotype: Relative to the germline gene, one junction end is altered; a read error may explain this. The chain is built from TRBV20-1 and TRBJ2-1; 12 positions match TRBD2. The germline V gene has CDR1 DFQATT and CDR2 SNEGSKA (reference sequence). The CDR3 is 18 residues long. The CDR3 sequence is CSAGALAGGQGPYNEQFF. The CDR3 nucleotides read TGCAGTGCCGGGGCCCTAGCGGGAGGGCAGGGACCCTACAATGAGCAGTTCTTT.

This clonotype was counted once. This rearrangement joins TRBV5-8 to TRBJ1-1, with D hard to call. This CDR3 has 13 residues. In germline, CDR1 is SGHTS, CDR2 YDEGEE. The germline V and J ends were trimmed by 3 bases and 6 bases, with 12 bases remaining between them. CDR3 nucleotide sequence: TGTGCCAGCAGCTCTCGGATGGGTGCTGAAGCTTTCTTT. Protein: CASSSRMGAEAFF. Combining the CDR3 with reference TRBV5-8 and TRBJ1-1 gives the whole variable domain EAGVTQSPTHLIKTRGQQATLRCSPISGHTSVYWYQQALGLGLQFLLWYDEGEERNRGNFPPRFSGRQFPNYSSELNVNALELEDSALYLCASSSRMGAEAFFGQGTRLTVV.

This chain uses TRBV7-2 with TRBJ1-3; D not certain. Trimming took 5 bases from V and 3 from J, leaving 5 bases between them. CDR3 size: 12 residues. Germline loops: CDR1 SGHTA, CDR2 FQGNSA. The CDR3 loop is CASSMSGNTIYF. Written as DNA, the CDR3 is TGTGCCAGCAGCATGAGTGGAAACACCATATATTTT.

This clonotype was picked up a small number of times. V and J are TRBV19 and TRBJ1-2; 7 bases agree with TRBD1. The germline gives CDR1 LNHDA, CDR2 SQIVND (reference sequence). The CDR3 runs to 12 residues. The junction had 5 bases not matched to a gene; V was cut back by 6 bases and J by 7 bases. The CDR3 spells CASSDRDSGYTF. The CDR3 region has the DNA TGTGCCAGTAGCGACAGGGACTCTGGCTACACCTTC.

CDR3: CSVGTGIYEQYF. The DNA of the CDR3 is TGCAGCGTTGGGACAGGCATCTACGAGCAGTACTTC. The V gene is TRBV29-1, the J gene TRBJ2-7; 7 nucleotides agree with TRBD1. V gave up 4 bases and J gave up 3 bases; unmatched junction bases: 3. The V gene's germline CDR1 is SQVTM and CDR2 ANQGSEA. This CDR3 spans 12 amino acids.

This rearrangement joins TRBV19 to TRBJ2-2; either TRBD1 or TRBD2 may supply D (5 bases each). Trimming removed 7 bases at V and 5 bases at J, with 23 bases between. There are 17 residues in the CDR3. CDR1 LNHDA and CDR2 SQIVND come from the germline V gene (reference sequence). The CDR3 DNA reads as TGTGCCAGTACTCGGGGCAGGGATTGGTCGAGGACCGGGGAGCTGTTTTTT. This sequence encodes CASTRGRDWSRTGELFF.

The chain uses TRBV20-1 and TRBJ2-1, with D possibly matching TRBD1 (6 bases). V gave up 1 base and J gave up 5 bases, with 18 bases separating them. Germline V CDR1 and CDR2: DFQATT, SNEGSKA (reference sequence). The CDR3 has 16 amino acids. The CDR3 nucleotides read TGCAGTGCTAGAGTATTATGGGGCCAGGGGAACAATGAGCAGTTCTTC. Translated: CSARVLWGQGNNEQFF.

There are a few counts of this clonotype. The chain carries TRBV18 and TRBJ2-5; D gene uncertain. CDR1 and CDR2 from the germline V gene are KGHSH and LQKENI. V was trimmed by 1 base and J by 4 bases, leaving 7 bases between them. The CDR3 is 13 residues long. The CDR3 sequence: CASSPRNSETQYF. Written as DNA, the CDR3 is TGTGCCAGCTCACCACGAAATTCAGAGACCCAGTACTTC. Looking up the rest from reference TRBV18 and TRBJ2-5 gives the full variable domain: NAGVMQNPRHLVRRRGQEARLRCSPMKGHSHVYWYRQLPEEGLKFMVYLQKENIIDESGMPKERFSAEFPKEGPSILRIQQVVRGDSAAYFCASSPRNSETQYFGPGTRLLVL.

The chain links TRBV20-1 to TRBJ2-2; weak D call: TRBD2 (6 bases). V was cut by 0 bases and J by 2 bases, with 16 bases left in between. The CDR3 has 17 residues. Germline V gene sequence: CDR1 DFQATT, CDR2 SNEGSKA (reference sequence). CDR3 coding DNA: TGCAGTGCTAGAGAAGCTCGGGGGAGTGCCAACACCGGGGAGCTGTTTTTT. This gives the protein CSAREARGSANTGELFF.

Only a few counts were recorded for this clonotype. V and J are TRBV2 and TRBJ1-1; TRBD1 aligns across 10 bases. The CDR3 has 17 residues. V shed 5 bases and J 4 bases; nucleotides not matched to a gene: 13. The germline V gene encodes CDR1 SNHLY and CDR2 FYNNEI. As DNA, the CDR3 is TGTGCCAGCAGTACCCCGGGACAGGGGATGGGGAGCACTGAAGCTTTCTTT. Its translation: CASSTPGQGMGSTEAFF.

This clonotype was recorded a few times. The rearrangement joins TRBV5-1 to TRBJ1-1; no definite D call. Germline values: CDR1 SGHRS, CDR2 YFSETQ. The CDR3 is 14 residues long. Trimming took off 2 bases at V and 9 bases at J, with 17 bases between the two ends. The CDR3 DNA reads TGCGCCAGCAGCTTTGAAGGCCCAAGGGTGAAAGCTTTCTTT. Its protein product is CASSFEGPRVKAFF.

The genes are TRBV6-2 or TRBV6-3 and TRBJ1-2; D is unclear. V was clipped by 7 bases and J by 4 bases, with 16 bases between them. Germline CDR1 reads MNHEY; CDR2 reads SVGEGT. The CDR3 length is 14 residues. CDR3 in amino acids: CASNTPGGSYGYTF. The CDR3 coding sequence is TGTGCCAGCAACACGCCTGGAGGGTCCTATGGCTACACCTTC.

With regard to this clonotype: The germline gene is not matched at one end of the junction; a read error may be the cause. This chain joins TRBV5-1 and TRBJ1-3; 8 bases fit TRBD1. This CDR3 is built from 15 residues. Germline V lookup: CDR1 SGHRS, CDR2 YFSETQ. This chain's CDR3 is CASSSGQGSGNTRYF. In DNA form, the CDR3 reads TGCGCCAGCAGCTCCGGACAGGGTTCAGGAAACACCAGATATTTT. The whole variable domain, remainder taken from reference TRBV5-1 and TRBJ1-3, is KAGVTQTPRYLIKTRGQQVTLSCSPISGHRSVSWYQQTPGQGLQFLFEYFSETQRNKGNFPGRFSGRQFSNSRSEMNVSTLELGDSALYLCASSSGQGSGNTRYFGEGSWLTVV.

This chain links TRBV29-1 with TRBJ2-7; TRBD1 aligns across 7 bases. CDR3 length equals 11 residues. V was clipped by 7 bases and J by 5 bases; unmatched bases: 5. Looked up from germline, CDR1 is SQVTM and CDR2 is ANQGSEA. CDR3 protein: CSDQGVNEQYF. CDR3 nucleotides: TGCAGCGATCAGGGGGTCAACGAGCAGTACTTC.

On this clonotype itself: At one end, the junction sequence differs from germline, possibly due to a read error. The chain employs TRBV12-3 or TRBV12-4 and TRBJ1-2, with D uncertain. This CDR3 contains 11 residues. The CDR3: CAGSFGPRLTF. As DNA, the CDR3 is TGTGCCGGCAGTTTTGGACCGAGACTCACCTTC.

The gene calls are TRBV7-8 and TRBJ2-7; D gene uncertain. The CDR3 consists of 13 residues. Germline lookup yields CDR1 SGHVS and CDR2 FQNEAQ. Deletions cut 8 bases from V and 1 base from J, with 12 bases between. CDR3 DNA sequence: TGTGCCAGCCGTCTTGGCACTTCCTACGAGCAGTACTTC. Its protein is CASRLGTSYEQYF.